The TCR beta chain under discussion was sequenced for a study of identical twins. Study conclusions and caveats: Weaker excess twin sharing was observed in beta out-of-frame sequences. Models came in too low on out-of-frame TCR alpha sharing in monozygotic twins.

Only a few counts were recorded for this clonotype. Its matching antigen is unknown. A template switching step contributed a universal primer site, while unique molecular identifiers were present in the cDNA. TCRdb analysed the 5' RACE reads with MiXCR anew, one entry per CDR3 protein. Here the sample spans 150,000 or so distinct CDR3 sequences, approximately 3.5% being singletons. J was trimmed by 9 bases and V by 6 bases; bases with no gene match: 11. The germline V gene encodes CDR1 MRHNA and CDR2 SNTAGT. This CDR3 region has 14 residues. The donor group consisted entirely of healthy Caucasians. This sequence joins TRBV6-4 and TRBJ1-1, with 9 bases that match TRBD1. The sample was memory T cells sorted from blood. This receptor was obtained from a man between 18 and 29 years old in good health. In nucleotides, the CDR3 is TGTGCCAGCAGGCTGGAAACCGGGACAGGGAAAGCTTTCTTT. This codes for CASRLETGTGKAFF.